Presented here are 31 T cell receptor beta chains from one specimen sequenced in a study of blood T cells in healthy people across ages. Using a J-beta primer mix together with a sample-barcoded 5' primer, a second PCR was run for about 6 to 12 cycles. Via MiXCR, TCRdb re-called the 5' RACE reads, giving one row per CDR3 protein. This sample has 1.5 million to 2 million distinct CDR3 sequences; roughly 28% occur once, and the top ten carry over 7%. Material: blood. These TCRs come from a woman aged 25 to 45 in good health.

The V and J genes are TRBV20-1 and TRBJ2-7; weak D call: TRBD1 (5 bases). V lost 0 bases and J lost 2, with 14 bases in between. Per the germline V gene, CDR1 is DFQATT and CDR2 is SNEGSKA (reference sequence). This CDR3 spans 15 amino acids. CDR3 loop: CSARDPGKGAYEQYF. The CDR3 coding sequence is TGCAGTGCTAGAGATCCAGGGAAAGGGGCCTACGAGCAGTACTTC.

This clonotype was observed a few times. The CDR3 region has the DNA TGTGCCAGCGGGGGACTAGCGGGGGAGCAGTTCTTC. Residues: CASGGLAGEQFF. V is TRBV7-3 and J is TRBJ2-1; 13 bases are a match to TRBD2. V shed 8 bases, J shed 10 bases, and the junction held 2 bases outside the gene matches. This CDR3 is built from 12 residues. Germline CDR1 SGHTA, CDR2 FQGTGA.

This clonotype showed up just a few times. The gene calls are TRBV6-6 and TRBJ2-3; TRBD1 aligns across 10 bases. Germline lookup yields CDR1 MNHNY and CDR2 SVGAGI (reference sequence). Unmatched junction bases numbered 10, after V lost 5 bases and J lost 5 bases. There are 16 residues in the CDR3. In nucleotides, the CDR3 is TGTGCCAGCAGTGGGGAGGGGACAGGGGATGTAGATACGCAGTATTTT. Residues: CASSGEGTGDVDTQYF.

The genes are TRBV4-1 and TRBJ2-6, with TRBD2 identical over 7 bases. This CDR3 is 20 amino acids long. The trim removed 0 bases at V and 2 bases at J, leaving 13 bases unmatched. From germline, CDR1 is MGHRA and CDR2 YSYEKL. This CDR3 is CASSQDARRGLTTGANVLTF. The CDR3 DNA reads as TGCGCCAGCAGCCAAGACGCCCGGCGGGGGTTAACGACTGGGGCCAACGTCCTGACTTTC.

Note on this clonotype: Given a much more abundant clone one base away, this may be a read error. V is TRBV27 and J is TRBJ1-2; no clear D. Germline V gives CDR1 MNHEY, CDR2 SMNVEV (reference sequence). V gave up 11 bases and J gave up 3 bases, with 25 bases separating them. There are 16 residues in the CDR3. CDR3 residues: CAGVVRGAWVDYGYTF. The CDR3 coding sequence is TGTGCCGGCGTCGTTCGGGGTGCCTGGGTGGACTATGGCTACACCTTC.

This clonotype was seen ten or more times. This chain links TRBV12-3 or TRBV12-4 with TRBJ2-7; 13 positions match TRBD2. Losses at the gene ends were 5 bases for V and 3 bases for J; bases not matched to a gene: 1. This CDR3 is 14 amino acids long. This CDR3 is CASSGLAGVYEQYF. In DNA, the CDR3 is TGTGCCAGCAGTGGACTAGCGGGGGTCTACGAGCAGTACTTC.

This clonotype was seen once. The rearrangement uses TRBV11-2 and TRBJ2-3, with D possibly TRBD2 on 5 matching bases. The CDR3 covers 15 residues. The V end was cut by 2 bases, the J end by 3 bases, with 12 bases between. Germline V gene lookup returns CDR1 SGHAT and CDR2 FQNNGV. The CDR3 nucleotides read TGTGCCAGCAGCTTAATCGGGATAGGGACAGATACGCAGTATTTT. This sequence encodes CASSLIGIGTDTQYF.

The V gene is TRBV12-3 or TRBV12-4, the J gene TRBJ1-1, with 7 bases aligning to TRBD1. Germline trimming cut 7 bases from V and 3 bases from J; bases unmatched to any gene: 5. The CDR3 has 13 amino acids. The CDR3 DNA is TGTGCCAGCACCCTGACAGGGTACACTGAAGCTTTCTTT. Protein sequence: CASTLTGYTEAFF.

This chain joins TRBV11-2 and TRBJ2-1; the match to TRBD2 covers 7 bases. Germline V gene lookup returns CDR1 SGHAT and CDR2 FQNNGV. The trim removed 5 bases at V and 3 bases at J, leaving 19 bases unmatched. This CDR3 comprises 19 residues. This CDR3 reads CASSLSQRTRSPIYNEQFF. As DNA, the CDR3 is TGTGCCAGCAGCCTTAGCCAGCGGACTAGGTCCCCCATCTACAATGAGCAGTTCTTC.

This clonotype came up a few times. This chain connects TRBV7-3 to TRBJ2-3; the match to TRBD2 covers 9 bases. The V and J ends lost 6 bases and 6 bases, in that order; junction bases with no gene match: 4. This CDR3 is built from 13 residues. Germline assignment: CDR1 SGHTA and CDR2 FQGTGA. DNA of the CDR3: TGTGCCAGCAGGCGGACTAGCGAGGATACGCAGTATTTT. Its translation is CASRRTSEDTQYF. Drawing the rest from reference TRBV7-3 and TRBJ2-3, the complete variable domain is GAGVSQTPSNKVTEKGKYVELRCDPISGHTALYWYRQSLGQGPEFLIYFQGTGAADDSGLPNDRFFAVRPEGSVSTLKIQRTERGDSAVYLCASRRTSEDTQYFGPGTRLTVL.

The CDR3 DNA reads as TGTGCCACGGGGGGTCGTTCCCCGCAGTATTTT. This encodes CATGGRSPQYF. The chain carries TRBV24-1 and TRBJ2-3, with D possibly matching TRBD2 (6 bases). Germline V gene lookup returns CDR1 KGHDR and CDR2 SFDVKD. The length of the CDR3 is 11 residues. Trimming took 10 bases from V and 10 from J, leaving 14 bases between them.

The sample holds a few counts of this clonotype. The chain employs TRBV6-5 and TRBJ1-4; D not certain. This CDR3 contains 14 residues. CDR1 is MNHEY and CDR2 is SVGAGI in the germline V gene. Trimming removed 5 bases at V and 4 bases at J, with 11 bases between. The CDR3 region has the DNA TGTGCCAGCAGTATCGGGCCCTTTAATGAAAAACTGTTTTTT. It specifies CASSIGPFNEKLFF.

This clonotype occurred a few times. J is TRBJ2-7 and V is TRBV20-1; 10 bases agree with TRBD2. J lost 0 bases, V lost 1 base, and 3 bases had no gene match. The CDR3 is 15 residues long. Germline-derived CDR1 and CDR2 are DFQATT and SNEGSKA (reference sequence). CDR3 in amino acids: CSARVAGGNSYEQYF. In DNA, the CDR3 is TGCAGTGCTAGAGTAGCGGGGGGCAACTCCTACGAGCAGTACTTC.

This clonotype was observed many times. The CDR3 bases are TGTGCCAGCAGGGCGGGAGGCTCCTACAATGAGCAGTTCTTC. Translating gives CASRAGGSYNEQFF. This chain links TRBV7-2 with TRBJ2-1; 8 nucleotides match TRBD2. The CDR3 has 14 amino acids. The V segment lost 6 bases and the J segment 0 bases; nucleotides outside the gene matches: 1. Germline CDR1 and CDR2: SGHTA and FQGNSA. Based on the CDR3 plus reference TRBV7-2 and TRBJ2-1, the full variable domain is GAGVSQSPSNKVTEKGKDVELRCDPISGHTALYWYRQSLGQGLEFLIYFQGNSAPDKSGLPSDRFSAERTGGSVSTLTIQRTQQEDSAVYLCASRAGGSYNEQFFGPGTRLTVL.

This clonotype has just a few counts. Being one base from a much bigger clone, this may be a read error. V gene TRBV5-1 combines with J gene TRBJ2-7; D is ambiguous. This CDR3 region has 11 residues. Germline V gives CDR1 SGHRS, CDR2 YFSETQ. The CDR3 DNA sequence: TGCGCCAGCAGCTATGCCTACGGGCAGTACTTC. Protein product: CASSYAYGQYF.

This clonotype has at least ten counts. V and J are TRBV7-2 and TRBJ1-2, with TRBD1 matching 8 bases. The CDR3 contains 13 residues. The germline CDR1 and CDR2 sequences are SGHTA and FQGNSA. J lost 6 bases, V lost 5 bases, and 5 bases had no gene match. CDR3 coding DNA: TGTGCCAGCAGCGCGACAGGGGAGGATGGCTACACCTTC. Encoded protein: CASSATGEDGYTF. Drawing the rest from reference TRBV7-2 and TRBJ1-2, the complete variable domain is GAGVSQSPSNKVTEKGKDVELRCDPISGHTALYWYRQSLGQGLEFLIYFQGNSAPDKSGLPSDRFSAERTGGSVSTLTIQRTQQEDSAVYLCASSATGEDGYTFGSGTRLTVV.

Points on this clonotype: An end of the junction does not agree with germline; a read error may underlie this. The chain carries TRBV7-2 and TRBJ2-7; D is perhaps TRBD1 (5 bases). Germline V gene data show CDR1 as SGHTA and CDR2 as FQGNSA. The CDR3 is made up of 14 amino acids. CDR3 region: CASARQTNSHEQYF. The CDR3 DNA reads TGTGCCAGCGCTCGACAGACCAACTCCCACGAGCAGTACTTC.

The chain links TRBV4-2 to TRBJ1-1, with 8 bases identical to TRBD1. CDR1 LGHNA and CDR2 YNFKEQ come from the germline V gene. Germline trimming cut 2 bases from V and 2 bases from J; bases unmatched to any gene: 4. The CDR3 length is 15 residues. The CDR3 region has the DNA TGTGCCAGCAGCCAAATCGACAGGGGTAACACTGAAGCTTTCTTT. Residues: CASSQIDRGNTEAFF.

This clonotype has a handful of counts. The CDR3 loop reads CASSSAVPMDSGNTIYF. The CDR3 coding sequence is TGTGCCAGCAGTTCGGCGGTGCCCATGGACTCTGGAAACACCATATATTTT. This chain joins TRBV28 and TRBJ1-3; D gene ambiguous. The V gene's germline CDR1 is MDHEN and CDR2 SYDVKM. The ends were cut back, 4 bases at V and 0 bases at J, with 16 bases in the middle. The CDR3 length is 17 residues. Complete variable domain (other parts from reference TRBV28 and TRBJ1-3): DVKVTQSSRYLVKRTGEKVFLECVQDMDHENMFWYRQDPGLGLRLIYFSYDVKMKEKGDIPEGYSVSREKKERFSLILESASTNQTSMYLCASSSAVPMDSGNTIYFGEGSWLTVV.

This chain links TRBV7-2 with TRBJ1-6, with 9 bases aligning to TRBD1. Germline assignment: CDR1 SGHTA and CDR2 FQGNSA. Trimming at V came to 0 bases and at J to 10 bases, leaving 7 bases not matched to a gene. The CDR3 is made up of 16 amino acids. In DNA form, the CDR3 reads TGTGCCAGCAGCTTAGCGATTGGGACAGGGCACTCACCCCTCCACTTT. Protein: CASSLAIGTGHSPLHF. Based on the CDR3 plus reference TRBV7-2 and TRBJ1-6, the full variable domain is GAGVSQSPSNKVTEKGKDVELRCDPISGHTALYWYRQSLGQGLEFLIYFQGNSAPDKSGLPSDRFSAERTGGSVSTLTIQRTQQEDSAVYLCASSLAIGTGHSPLHFGNGTRLTVT.

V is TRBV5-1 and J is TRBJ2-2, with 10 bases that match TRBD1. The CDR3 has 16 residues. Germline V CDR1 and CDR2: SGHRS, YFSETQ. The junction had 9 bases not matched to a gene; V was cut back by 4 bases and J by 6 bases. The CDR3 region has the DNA TGCGCCAGCAGCACTTGGACAGGGGGTTCAGCCGGGGAGCTGTTTTTT. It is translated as CASSTWTGGSAGELFF. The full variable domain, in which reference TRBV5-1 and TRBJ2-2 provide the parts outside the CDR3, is KAGVTQTPRYLIKTRGQQVTLSCSPISGHRSVSWYQQTPGQGLQFLFEYFSETQRNKGNFPGRFSGRQFSNSRSEMNVSTLELGDSALYLCASSTWTGGSAGELFFGEGSRLTVL.

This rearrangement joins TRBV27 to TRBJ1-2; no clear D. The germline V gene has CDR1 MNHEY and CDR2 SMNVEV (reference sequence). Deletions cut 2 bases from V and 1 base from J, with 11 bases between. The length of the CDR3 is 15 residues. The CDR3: CASSLSRRFNYGYTF. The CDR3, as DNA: TGTGCCAGCAGTTTAAGTCGGCGGTTTAACTATGGCTACACCTTC.

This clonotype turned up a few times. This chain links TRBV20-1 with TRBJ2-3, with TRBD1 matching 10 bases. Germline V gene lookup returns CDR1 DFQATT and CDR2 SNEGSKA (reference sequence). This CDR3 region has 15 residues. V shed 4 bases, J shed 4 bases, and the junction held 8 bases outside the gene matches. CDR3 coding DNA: TGCAGTGCTAAAAAGACAGGGGGCGTCGCAGATACGCAGTATTTT. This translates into CSAKKTGGVADTQYF.

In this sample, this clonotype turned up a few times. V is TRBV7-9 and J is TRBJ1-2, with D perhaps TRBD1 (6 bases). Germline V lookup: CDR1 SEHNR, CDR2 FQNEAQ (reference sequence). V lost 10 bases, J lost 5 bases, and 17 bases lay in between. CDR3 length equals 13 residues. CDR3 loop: CATLLTGSYGYTF. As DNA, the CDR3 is TGTGCCACCCTTTTAACAGGGTCTTATGGCTACACCTTC. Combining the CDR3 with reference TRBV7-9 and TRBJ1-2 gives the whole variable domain DTGVSQNPRHKITKRGQNVTFRCDPISEHNRLYWYRQTLGQGPEFLTYFQNEAQLEKSRLLSDRFSAERPKGSFSTLEIQRTEQGDSAMYLCATLLTGSYGYTFGSGTRLTVV.

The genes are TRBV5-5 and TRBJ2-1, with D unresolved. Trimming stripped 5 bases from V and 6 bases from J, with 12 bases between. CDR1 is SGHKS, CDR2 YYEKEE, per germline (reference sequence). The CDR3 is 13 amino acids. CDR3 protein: CASSTRAGNEQFF. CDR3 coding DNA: TGTGCCAGCAGTACCCGAGCCGGCAATGAGCAGTTCTTC.

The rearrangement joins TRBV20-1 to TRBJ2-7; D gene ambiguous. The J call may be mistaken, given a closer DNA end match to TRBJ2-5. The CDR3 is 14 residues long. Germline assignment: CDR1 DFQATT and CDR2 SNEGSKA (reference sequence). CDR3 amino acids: CSSRPPRSLETQYF. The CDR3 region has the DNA TGCAGTTCAAGGCCGCCCAGGAGCTTGGAGACCCAGTACTTC.

DNA for the CDR3: TGTGCCAGCAGTGGGGGTCGGGGACAGGGGGCGTCAGGCTACACCTTC. The encoded protein is CASSGGRGQGASGYTF. The rearrangement joins TRBV2 to TRBJ1-2, with TRBD1 matching 12 bases. The CDR3 runs to 16 residues. Germline assignment: CDR1 SNHLY and CDR2 FYNNEI. After removal of 4 bases from V and 8 bases from J, the junction contained 11 bases not matched to a gene.

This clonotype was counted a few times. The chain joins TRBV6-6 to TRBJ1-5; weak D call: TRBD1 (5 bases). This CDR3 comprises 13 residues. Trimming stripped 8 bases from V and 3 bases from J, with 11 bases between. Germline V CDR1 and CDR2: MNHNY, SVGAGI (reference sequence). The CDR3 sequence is CASLRQFNQPQHF. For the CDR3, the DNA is TGTGCCAGCCTCAGACAGTTCAATCAGCCCCAGCATTTT.

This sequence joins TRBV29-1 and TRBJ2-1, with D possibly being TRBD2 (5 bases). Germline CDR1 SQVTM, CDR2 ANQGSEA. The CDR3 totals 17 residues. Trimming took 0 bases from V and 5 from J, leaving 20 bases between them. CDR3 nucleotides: TGCAGCGTTGAAGAAGCCCCCAGAGGGTTCAGAGACAATGAGCAGTTCTTC. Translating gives CSVEEAPRGFRDNEQFF.

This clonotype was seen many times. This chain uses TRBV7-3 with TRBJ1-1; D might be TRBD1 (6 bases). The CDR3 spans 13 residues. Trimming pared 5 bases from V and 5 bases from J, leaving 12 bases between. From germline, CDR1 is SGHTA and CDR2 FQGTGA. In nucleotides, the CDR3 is TGTGCCAGCAGCGCGCAGGGGATAACTGAAGCTTTCTTT. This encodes CASSAQGITEAFF.

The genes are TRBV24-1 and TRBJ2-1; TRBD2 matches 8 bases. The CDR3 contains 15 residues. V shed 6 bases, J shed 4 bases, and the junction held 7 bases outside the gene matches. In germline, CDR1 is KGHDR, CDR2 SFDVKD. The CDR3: CATSRAGGQYNEQFF. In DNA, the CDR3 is TGTGCCACCAGTAGGGCGGGGGGCCAATACAATGAGCAGTTCTTC.